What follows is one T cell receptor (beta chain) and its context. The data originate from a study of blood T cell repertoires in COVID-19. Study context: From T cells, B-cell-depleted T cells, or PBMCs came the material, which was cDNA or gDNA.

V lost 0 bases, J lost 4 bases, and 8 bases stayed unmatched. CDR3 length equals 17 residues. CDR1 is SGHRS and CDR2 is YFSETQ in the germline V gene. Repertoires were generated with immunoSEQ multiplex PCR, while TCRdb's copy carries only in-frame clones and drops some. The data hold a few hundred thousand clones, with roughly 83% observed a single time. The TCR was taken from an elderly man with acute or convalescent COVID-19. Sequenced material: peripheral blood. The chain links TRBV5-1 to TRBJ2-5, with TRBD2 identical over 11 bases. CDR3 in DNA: TGCGCCAGCAGCTTGGAAATAGCGGGAGGGCCTGGAGAGACCCAGTACTTC. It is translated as CASSLEIAGGPGETQYF.